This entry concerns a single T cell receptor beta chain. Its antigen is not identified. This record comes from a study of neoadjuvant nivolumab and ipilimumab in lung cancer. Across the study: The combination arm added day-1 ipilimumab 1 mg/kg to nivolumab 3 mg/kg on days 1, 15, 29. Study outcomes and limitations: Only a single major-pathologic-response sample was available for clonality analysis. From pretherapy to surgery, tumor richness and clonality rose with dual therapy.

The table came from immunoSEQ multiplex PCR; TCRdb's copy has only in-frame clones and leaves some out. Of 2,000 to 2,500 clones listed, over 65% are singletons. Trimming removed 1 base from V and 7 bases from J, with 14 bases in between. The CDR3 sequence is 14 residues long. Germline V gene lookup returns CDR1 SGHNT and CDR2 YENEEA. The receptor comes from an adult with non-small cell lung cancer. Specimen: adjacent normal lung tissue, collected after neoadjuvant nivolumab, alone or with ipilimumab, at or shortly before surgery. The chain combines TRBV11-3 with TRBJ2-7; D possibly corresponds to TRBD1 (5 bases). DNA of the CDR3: TGTGCCAGCAGCTTAGGCCTAGACAAGGGGGAGCAGTACTTC. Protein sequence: CASSLGLDKGEQYF.